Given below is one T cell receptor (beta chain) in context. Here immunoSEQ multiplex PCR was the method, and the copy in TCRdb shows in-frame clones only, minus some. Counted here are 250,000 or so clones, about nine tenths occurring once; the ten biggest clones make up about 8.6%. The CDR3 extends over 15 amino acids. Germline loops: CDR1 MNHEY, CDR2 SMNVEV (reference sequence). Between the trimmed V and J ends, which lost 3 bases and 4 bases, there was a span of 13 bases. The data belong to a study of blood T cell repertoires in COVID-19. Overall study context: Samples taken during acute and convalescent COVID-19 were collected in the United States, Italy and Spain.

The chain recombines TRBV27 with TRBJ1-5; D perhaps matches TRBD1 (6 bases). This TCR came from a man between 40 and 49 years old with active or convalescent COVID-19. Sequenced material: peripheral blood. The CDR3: CASSFGGARNQPQHF. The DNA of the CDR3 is TGTGCCAGCAGTTTCGGGGGGGCACGTAATCAGCCCCAGCATTTT.